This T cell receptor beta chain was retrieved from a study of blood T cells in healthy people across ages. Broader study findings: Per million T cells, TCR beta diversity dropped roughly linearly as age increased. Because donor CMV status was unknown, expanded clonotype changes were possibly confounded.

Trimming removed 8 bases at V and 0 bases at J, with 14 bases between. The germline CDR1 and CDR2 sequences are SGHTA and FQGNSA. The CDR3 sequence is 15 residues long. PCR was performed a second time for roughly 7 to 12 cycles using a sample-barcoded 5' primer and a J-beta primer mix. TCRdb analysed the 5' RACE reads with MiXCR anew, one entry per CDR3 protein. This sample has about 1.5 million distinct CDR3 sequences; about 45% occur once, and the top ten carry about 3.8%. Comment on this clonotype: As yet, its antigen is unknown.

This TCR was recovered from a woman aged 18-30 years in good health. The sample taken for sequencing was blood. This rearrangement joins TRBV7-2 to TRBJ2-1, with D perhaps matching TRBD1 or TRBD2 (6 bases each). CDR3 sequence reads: CASQKGGSSYNEQFF. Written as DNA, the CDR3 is TGTGCCAGCCAAAAAGGGGGGAGCTCCTACAATGAGCAGTTCTTC.